This passage covers 14 T cell receptor beta chains from one sample sequenced in a study of cytomegalovirus exposure and HLA in healthy donors. Sequencing used immunoSEQ multiplex PCR; TCRdb keeps in-frame clones, though not all of them. This sample yields roughly 140,000 clones, of which approximately 86% are seen a single time; under 9% belongs to the top ten. Specimen: PBMCs. The origin of the receptors is a man aged 18-30 years in good health and CMV-seropositive.

The genes are TRBV2 and TRBJ2-5, with TRBD1 matching 8 bases. CDR1 is SNHLY and CDR2 is FYNNEI in the germline V gene. The CDR3 is made up of 14 amino acids. V lost 4 bases and J lost 1; bases outside the gene matches: 2. The CDR3 sequence is CASSGTGGQETQYF. CDR3 coding DNA: TGTGCCAGCAGTGGCACAGGGGGCCAAGAGACCCAGTACTTC.

A few counts support this clone. The V call is TRBV5-1, the J call TRBJ2-7, with D tentatively TRBD2 (6 bases). The CDR3 covers 14 residues. Germline assignment: CDR1 SGHRS and CDR2 YFSETQ. Trimming removed 0 bases at V and 7 bases at J, with 14 bases between. CDR3 region: CASSLDASGEEQYF. For the CDR3, the DNA is TGCGCCAGCAGCTTGGACGCCTCGGGGGAGGAGCAGTACTTC.

The V and J genes are TRBV2 and TRBJ2-7; D may be TRBD1 (6 bases). Germline values: CDR1 SNHLY, CDR2 FYNNEI. There are 13 residues in the CDR3. The V end lost 10 bases, the J end lost 1 base, and 14 bases lay between the germline ends. The CDR3 loop reads CATRPDRSYEQYF. CDR3 DNA: TGTGCCACACGCCCTGACAGGTCCTACGAGCAGTACTTC.

The chain couples TRBV30 to TRBJ1-2, with TRBD1 as a possible D gene (5 bases). V was shortened by 8 bases and J by 6 bases, with 13 bases between the two germline ends. This CDR3 comprises 11 residues. Germline values: CDR1 GTSNPN, CDR2 SVGIG (reference sequence). CDR3 in amino acids: CAQGGGNGYTF. The CDR3 DNA reads TGTGCCCAGGGTGGAGGGAATGGCTACACCTTC.

The chain recombines TRBV29-1 with TRBJ2-1; D might be TRBD2 (6 bases). The CDR3 is 14 residues long. Trimming shortened V by 6 bases and J by 4 bases, and 16 bases separated the two germline ends. The V gene's germline CDR1 is SQVTM and CDR2 ANQGSEA. CDR3 nucleotides: TGCAGCGTAGACGGGACTCCGAAATACAATGAGCAGTTCTTC. Translating gives CSVDGTPKYNEQFF.

This rearrangement joins TRBV2 to TRBJ1-5, with 8 bases lining up with TRBD1. Per germline, CDR1 SNHLY and CDR2 FYNNEI. The length of the CDR3 is 14 residues. Trimming took 6 bases from V and 6 from J; bases not matched to a gene: 7. The CDR3 DNA follows: TGTGCCAGCAGCTTACTGACAGGGGTTCAGCCCCAGCATTTT. As protein: CASSLLTGVQPQHF. The full variable domain, completed using reference TRBV2 and TRBJ1-5, is EPEVTQTPSHQVTQMGQEVILRCVPISNHLYFYWYRQILGQKVEFLVSFYNNEISEKSEIFDDQFSVERPDGSNFTLKIRSTKLEDSAMYFCASSLLTGVQPQHFGDGTRLSIL.

The V gene is TRBV6-5, the J gene TRBJ1-1; no clear D. The V and J ends lost 4 bases and 8 bases respectively, with 8 bases between them. The CDR3 runs to 11 residues. Germline V gene sequence: CDR1 MNHEY, CDR2 SVGAGI. The CDR3 protein is CASSSVREAFF. Here the CDR3 DNA reads TGTGCCAGCAGTTCGGTCAGGGAAGCTTTCTTT.

This rearrangement joins TRBV5-1 to TRBJ2-5; 13 bases match TRBD2. This CDR3 region has 16 residues. Trimming cost V 0 bases and J 2 bases; bases outside gene matches: 1. CDR1 SGHRS and CDR2 YFSETQ come from the germline V gene. CDR3 bases: TGCGCCAGCAGCTTGGGGACTAGCGGGAGTCAAGAGACCCAGTACTTC. This encodes CASSLGTSGSQETQYF.

This chain joins TRBV9 and TRBJ2-1; D uncertain. Germline V gene data show CDR1 as SGDLS and CDR2 as YYNGEE. V lost 4 bases to trimming and J lost 1 base, with 12 bases between them. The CDR3 extends over 15 amino acids. Here the CDR3 reads CASSSRQASYNEQFF. The CDR3 region has the DNA TGTGCCAGCAGCTCCCGACAAGCTTCCTACAATGAGCAGTTCTTC.

This chain connects TRBV19 to TRBJ2-7, with 8 bases matching TRBD2. Losses at the gene ends were 4 bases for V and 2 bases for J; bases not matched to a gene: 4. The V gene's germline CDR1 is LNHDA and CDR2 SQIVND (reference sequence). The CDR3 has 14 residues. The CDR3 reads CASSTTSGAYEQYF. The DNA of the CDR3 is TGTGCCAGTAGTACTACTAGCGGAGCCTACGAGCAGTACTTC.

The chain uses TRBV27 and TRBJ2-1, with TRBD2 as a possible D gene (5 bases). CDR3 length: 14 amino acids. V was trimmed by 2 bases and J by 6 bases, leaving 11 bases between them. Germline loops: CDR1 MNHEY, CDR2 SMNVEV (reference sequence). Here the CDR3 DNA reads TGTGCCAGCAGTTTAGCCCTAGCCTCCAATGAGCAGTTCTTC. It yields the protein CASSLALASNEQFF.

The chain is built from TRBV6-1 and TRBJ2-7, with D possibly being TRBD1 (6 bases). Trimming removed 3 bases from V and 7 bases from J, with 10 bases in between. Germline-derived CDR1 and CDR2 are MNHNS and SASEGT. The CDR3 spans 12 residues. This CDR3 is CASSEDRWEQYF. The CDR3 coding sequence is TGTGCCAGCAGTGAGGACAGATGGGAGCAGTACTTC.

The chain employs TRBV30 and TRBJ2-5, with TRBD1 identical over 7 bases. Germline V gives CDR1 GTSNPN, CDR2 SVGIG (reference sequence). V gave up 3 bases and J gave up 1 base; unmatched junction bases: 5. The CDR3 contains 14 residues. CDR3 nucleotides: TGTGCCTGGAGGAGGGGGACAGCCCAAGAGACCCAGTACTTC. This sequence encodes CAWRRGTAQETQYF. The variable domain in full, with the rest retrieved from reference TRBV30 and TRBJ2-5, is SQTIHQWPATLVQPVGSPLSLECTVEGTSNPNLYWYRQAAGRGLQLLFYSVGIGQISSEVPQNLSASRPQDRQFILSSKKLLLSDSGFYLCAWRRGTAQETQYFGPGTRLLVL.

V usage is TRBV10-2 and J usage is TRBJ2-3; 13 positions match TRBD2. Per the germline V gene, CDR1 is WSHSY and CDR2 is SAAADI. This CDR3 region has 17 residues. V lost 6 bases and J lost 5; bases outside the gene matches: 11. CDR3 region: CASRHRGLAGTGDTQYF. In DNA form, the CDR3 reads TGCGCCAGCAGACACCGGGGACTAGCGGGAACTGGAGATACGCAGTATTTT.